The present T cell receptor (beta chain) was sequenced within a study of blood T cell repertoires in COVID-19. Study summary: Sources were T cells, B-cell-depleted T cells, or PBMCs; the material itself was cDNA or gDNA.

The method was immunoSEQ multiplex PCR; TCRdb's version includes in-frame clones alone and lacks a portion of them. In the table there are about 330,000 clones, about 92% of which are singletons. J was trimmed by 4 bases and V by 4 bases; bases with no gene match: 5. This CDR3 spans 14 amino acids. Germline V gene lookup returns CDR1 SGHRS and CDR2 YFSETQ. Participants came from about two dozen US areas, aged roughly 18 to 89 years. This chain links TRBV5-1 with TRBJ1-5, with 7 bases fitting TRBD1. Sample: PBMCs or T cells enriched from blood (not recorded which). This sequence originates from a woman between 25 and 40 years old who had recovered from COVID-19. CDR3 protein: CASSTGTENQPQHF. The CDR3 DNA sequence: TGCGCCAGCAGCACCGGGACAGAGAATCAGCCCCAGCATTTT.